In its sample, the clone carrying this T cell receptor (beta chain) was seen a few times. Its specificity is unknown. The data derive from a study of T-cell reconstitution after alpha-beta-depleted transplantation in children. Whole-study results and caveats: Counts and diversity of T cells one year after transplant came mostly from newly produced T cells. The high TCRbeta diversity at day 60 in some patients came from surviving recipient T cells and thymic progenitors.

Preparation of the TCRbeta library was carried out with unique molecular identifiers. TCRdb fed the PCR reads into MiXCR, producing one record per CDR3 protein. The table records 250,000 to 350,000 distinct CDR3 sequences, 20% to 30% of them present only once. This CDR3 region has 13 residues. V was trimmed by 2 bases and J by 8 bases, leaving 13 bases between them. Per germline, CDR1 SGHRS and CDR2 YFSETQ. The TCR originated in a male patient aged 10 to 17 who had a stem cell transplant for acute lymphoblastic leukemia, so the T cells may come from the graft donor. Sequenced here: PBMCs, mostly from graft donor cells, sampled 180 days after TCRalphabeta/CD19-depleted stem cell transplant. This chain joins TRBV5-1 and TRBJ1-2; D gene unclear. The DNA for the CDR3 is TGCGCCAGCAGCTTAAGGCGGGGTCGGGGCTACACCTTC. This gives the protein CASSLRRGRGYTF. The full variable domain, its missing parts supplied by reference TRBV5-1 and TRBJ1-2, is KAGVTQTPRYLIKTRGQQVTLSCSPISGHRSVSWYQQTPGQGLQFLFEYFSETQRNKGNFPGRFSGRQFSNSRSEMNVSTLELGDSALYLCASSLRRGRGYTFGSGTRLTVV.